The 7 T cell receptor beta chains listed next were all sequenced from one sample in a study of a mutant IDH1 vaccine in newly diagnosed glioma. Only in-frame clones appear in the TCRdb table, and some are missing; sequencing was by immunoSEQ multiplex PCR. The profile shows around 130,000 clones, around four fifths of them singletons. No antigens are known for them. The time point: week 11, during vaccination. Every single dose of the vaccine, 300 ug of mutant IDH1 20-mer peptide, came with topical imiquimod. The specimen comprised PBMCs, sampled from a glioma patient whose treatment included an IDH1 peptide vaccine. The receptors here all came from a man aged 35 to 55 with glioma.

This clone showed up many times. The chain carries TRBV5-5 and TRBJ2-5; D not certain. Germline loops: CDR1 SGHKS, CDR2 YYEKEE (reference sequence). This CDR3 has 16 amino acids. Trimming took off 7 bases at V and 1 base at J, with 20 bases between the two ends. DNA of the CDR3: TGTGCCAGCGCAGAAGTTGAGGTAGTTGGCCAAGAGACCCAGTACTTC. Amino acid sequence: CASAEVEVVGQETQYF.

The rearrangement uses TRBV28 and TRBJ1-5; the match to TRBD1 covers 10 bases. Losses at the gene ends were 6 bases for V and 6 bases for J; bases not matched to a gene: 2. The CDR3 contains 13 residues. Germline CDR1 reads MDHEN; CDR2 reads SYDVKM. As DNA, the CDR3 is TGTGCCAGCAGGGGACAGGGGAGTCAGCCCCAGCATTTT. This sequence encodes CASRGQGSQPQHF.

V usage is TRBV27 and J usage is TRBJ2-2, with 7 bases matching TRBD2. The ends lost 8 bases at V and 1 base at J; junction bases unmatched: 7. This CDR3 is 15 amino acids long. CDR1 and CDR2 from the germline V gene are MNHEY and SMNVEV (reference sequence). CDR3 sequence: CASGSVAGNTGELFF. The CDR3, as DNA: TGTGCCAGCGGATCGGTAGCGGGGAACACCGGGGAGCTGTTTTTT.

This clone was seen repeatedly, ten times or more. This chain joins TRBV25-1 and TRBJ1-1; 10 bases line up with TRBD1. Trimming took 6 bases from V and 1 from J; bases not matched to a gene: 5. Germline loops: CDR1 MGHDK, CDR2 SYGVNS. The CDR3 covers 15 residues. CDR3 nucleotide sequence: TGTGCCAGCAGGGGGACAGGGGCCTGGAACACTGAAGCTTTCTTT. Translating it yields CASRGTGAWNTEAFF.

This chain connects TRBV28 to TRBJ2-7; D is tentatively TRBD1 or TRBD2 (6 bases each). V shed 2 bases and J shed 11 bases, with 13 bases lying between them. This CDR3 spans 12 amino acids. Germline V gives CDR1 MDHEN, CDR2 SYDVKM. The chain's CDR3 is CASSLGGPQKYF. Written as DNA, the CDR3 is TGTGCCAGCAGTTTAGGGGGGCCCCAGAAGTACTTC.

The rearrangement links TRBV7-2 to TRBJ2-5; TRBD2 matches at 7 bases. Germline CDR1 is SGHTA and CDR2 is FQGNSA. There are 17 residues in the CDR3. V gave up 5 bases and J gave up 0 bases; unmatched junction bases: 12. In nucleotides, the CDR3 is TGTGCCAGCAGCGTCCAGGGTCCGGGGGGATACCAAGAGACCCAGTACTTC. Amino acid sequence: CASSVQGPGGYQETQYF.

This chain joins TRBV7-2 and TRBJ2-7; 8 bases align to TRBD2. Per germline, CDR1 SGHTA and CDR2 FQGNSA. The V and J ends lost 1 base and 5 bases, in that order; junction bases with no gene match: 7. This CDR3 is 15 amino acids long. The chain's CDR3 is CASSLEGGGSHEQYF. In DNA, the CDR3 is TGTGCCAGCAGCTTAGAGGGCGGGGGGTCACACGAGCAGTACTTC. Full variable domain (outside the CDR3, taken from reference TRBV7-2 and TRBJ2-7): GAGVSQSPSNKVTEKGKDVELRCDPISGHTALYWYRQSLGQGLEFLIYFQGNSAPDKSGLPSDRFSAERTGGSVSTLTIQRTQQEDSAVYLCASSLEGGGSHEQYFGPGTRLTVT.